This entry is about one TCR beta chain. Its antigen is unidentified. The data belong to a study of response to subunit inactivated influenza vaccine. General study points: The authors suggested that every seasonal influenza vaccination recruits few new T cells.

The V and J ends lost 4 bases and 7 bases, in that order; junction bases with no gene match: 10. The CDR3 sequence is 15 residues long. Looked up from germline, CDR1 is SGHRS and CDR2 is YFSETQ. From the RT-PCR reads, TCRdb called clonotypes with MiXCR, one entry per CDR3 protein. Found here are about 540,000 distinct CDR3 sequences, approximately 20% of them singletons; the top ten hold 2.5% to 3%. The same data also contributed to another study, on T cells expressing NK-cell markers. Per that study: The authors made TCR beta cDNA libraries by 5'RACE template switching. This switching added a universal primer site and UMIs. CD3+CD56+NKG2C+, CD3+CD56+NKG2C- and CD3+CD56-NKG2C+ T cells, once sorted, supplied the TCR beta repertoires. Sequencing covered eight donors, seven HCMV-seropositive and one seronegative. Among CD8+ T cells from about six donors, dominant NKG2C+ clonotypes accounted for about 1.0-7.0%.

The V and J genes are TRBV5-1 and TRBJ2-7; the match to TRBD1 covers 11 bases. The sequence was collected from a man between 45 and 60 years old who received an inactivated influenza vaccine. The input for sequencing was CD4+ T cells sorted from PBMCs, taken roughly 12 days after vaccination. The CDR3 DNA follows: TGCGCCAGCAGCGCTGGTGGGACAGGGGGTGGTGAGCAGTACTTC. Its protein is CASSAGGTGGGEQYF.